The T cell receptor beta chain under discussion was sequenced for a study of T-cell reconstitution after alpha-beta-depleted transplantation in children. For TCRbeta, the library was prepared with unique molecular identifiers. TCRdb reprocessed the PCR reads via MiXCR and lists one record per CDR3 protein. The sample lists more than 450,000 distinct CDR3 sequences, about a sixth occurring once. The table lists this clonotype with a few counts. The clonotype originates from a human donor who donated a stem cell graft to a child with acute lymphoblastic leukemia. This specimen was PBMCs from the stem cell graft donor, taken from the stem cell graft.

CDR3 region: CASSLGVAFF. The CDR3 nucleotides read TGTGCCAGCAGTTTAGGTGTAGCTTTCTTT. The chain links TRBV12-3 or TRBV12-4 to TRBJ1-1; D gene unclear. The CDR3 runs 10 residues. The V end was cut by 1 base, the J end by 10 bases, with 4 bases between.